This T cell receptor beta chain was found in a study of cytomegalovirus exposure and HLA in healthy donors. Clones were read by immunoSEQ multiplex PCR, and TCRdb kept only the in-frame ones, dropping some. This table holds around 120,000 clones, about nine tenths found once. This CDR3 has 16 residues. Unmatched junction bases numbered 12, after V lost 4 bases and J lost 6 bases. The V gene's germline CDR1 is SGHRS and CDR2 YFSETQ. V usage is TRBV5-1 and J usage is TRBJ2-2, with 7 positions matching TRBD1. The sample was PBMCs. This TCR derives from a man younger than 30 in good health and CMV-seropositive. In DNA form, the CDR3 reads TGCGCCAGCAGCCAAACCGACAGGGTTATTTCCGGGGAGCTGTTTTTT. Its protein is CASSQTDRVISGELFF.